This T cell receptor (beta chain) is from a study of PD-1 blockade in classical Hodgkin lymphoma. Study-level points and caveats: Patients who initiated nivolumab within 1 year of ASCT were excluded.

Germline CDR1 is SEHNR and CDR2 is FQNEAQ (reference sequence). Trimming took 6 bases from V and 1 from J, leaving 17 bases between them. There are 16 residues in the CDR3. Time point meaning: cycle 4 day 1 (C4D1), after five to seven weeks of nivolumab. Every patient was affected by relapse after autologous stem cell transplantation, while exposure to brentuximab vedotin was not uniform. CD4+ T cells were purified from thawed PBMCs by magnetic negative selection. Note on this clone: Its antigen is still unknown.

The assay was immunoSEQ multiplex PCR, and TCRdb's table has in-frame clones only and misses some. The sample holds around 11,000 clones, around 70% seen once. The TCR comes from a human donor with classical Hodgkin lymphoma. The starting material was CD4+ T cells from blood, obtained before the fourth cycle of nivolumab. The chain employs TRBV7-9 and TRBJ2-3, with a possible D match to TRBD1 (6 bases). CDR3 sequence: CASRRGTTSGTDTQYF. Here the CDR3 DNA reads TGTGCCAGCAGAAGGGGGACCACATCGGGCACAGATACGCAGTATTTT.